A single sample gave rise to the 26 T cell receptor beta chains below, sequenced in a study of shared clonotypes between healthy human individuals. Some clones are missing from TCRdb's copy, which holds only in-frame ones; the method was immunoSEQ multiplex PCR. Among under 650,000 clones listed, about 96% were seen once. The specimen sequenced was naive CD4+ T cells sorted from blood. Stated subset: CD45RA+ positively selected. Receptors originate from a woman aged 30 to 39 in good health.

CDR3 region: CATSSPRSGNTIYF. CDR3 in DNA: TGTGCCACCAGCAGTCCCAGGTCGGGAAACACCATATATTTT. The chain carries TRBV15 and TRBJ1-3; D gene unclear. Trimming took off 3 bases at V and 4 bases at J, with 10 bases between the two ends. CDR1 LNHNV and CDR2 YYDKDF come from the germline V gene (reference sequence). The length of the CDR3 is 14 residues.

The rearrangement joins TRBV28 to TRBJ2-7; D possibly corresponds to TRBD1 (6 bases). Germline values: CDR1 MDHEN, CDR2 SYDVKM. This CDR3 comprises 13 residues. Trimming left V 2 bases short and J 4 bases short, with 9 bases between. The CDR3 spells CASSLDRRYEQYF. CDR3 nucleotides: TGTGCCAGCAGTTTAGACAGGAGGTACGAGCAGTACTTC.

This chain connects TRBV7-8 to TRBJ1-2, with 9 bases matching TRBD1. Unmatched junction bases numbered 7, after V lost 5 bases and J lost 0 bases. The CDR3 covers 16 residues. Germline assignment: CDR1 SGHVS and CDR2 FQNEAQ. The chain's CDR3 is CASSAGQGKANYGYTF. CDR3 DNA: TGTGCCAGCAGCGCGGGACAGGGTAAAGCTAACTATGGCTACACCTTC.

The J gene is TRBJ2-6, the V gene TRBV7-9; 14 nucleotides line up with TRBD2. CDR1 SEHNR and CDR2 FQNEAQ come from the germline V gene (reference sequence). The length of the CDR3 is 19 residues. The V segment lost 5 bases and the J segment 0 bases; nucleotides outside the gene matches: 6. The CDR3: CASSRGTSGRGSGANVLTF. In DNA form, the CDR3 reads TGTGCCAGCAGCCGCGGGACTAGCGGGAGAGGCTCTGGGGCCAACGTCCTGACTTTC. The complete variable domain, with remaining parts taken from reference TRBV7-9 and TRBJ2-6, reads DTGVSQNPRHKITKRGQNVTFRCDPISEHNRLYWYRQTLGQGPEFLTYFQNEAQLEKSRLLSDRFSAERPKGSFSTLEIQRTEQGDSAMYLCASSRGTSGRGSGANVLTFGAGSRLTVL.

The CDR3 DNA reads as TGCGCCAGCAGCCCCGTGGGGGGAGACTACGAGCAGTACTTC. Protein sequence: CASSPVGGDYEQYF. The chain is built from TRBV5-1 and TRBJ2-7, with D possibly matching TRBD2 (6 bases). The germline CDR1 and CDR2 sequences are SGHRS and YFSETQ. The V gene lost 4 bases and the J gene lost 3 bases, with 14 bases spanning the gap. The CDR3 is 14 residues long.

The chain couples TRBV29-1 to TRBJ2-7; D is unclear. Trimming stripped 2 bases from V and 6 bases from J, with 8 bases between. CDR1 SQVTM and CDR2 ANQGSEA come from the germline V gene. The CDR3 runs to 11 residues. The CDR3 DNA reads TGCAGCGTTGAAACCATAGCCGAGCAGTACTTC. As protein: CSVETIAEQYF.

The V and J genes are TRBV10-3 and TRBJ2-1; tentative D call: TRBD2 (6 bases). Germline V gene lookup returns CDR1 ENHRY and CDR2 SYGVKD. This CDR3 comprises 17 residues. V lost 4 bases and J 0 bases, leaving 16 bases between the germline ends. The CDR3 loop is CAISGGSGGSSYNEQFF. DNA of the CDR3: TGTGCCATCAGTGGGGGTAGTGGAGGGTCCTCCTACAATGAGCAGTTCTTC.

V gene TRBV25-1 combines with J gene TRBJ1-2, with 12 bases aligning to TRBD1. Trimming cost V 4 bases and J 6 bases; bases outside gene matches: 6. This CDR3 is built from 15 residues. Per the germline V gene, CDR1 is MGHDK and CDR2 is SYGVNS. CDR3 nucleotide sequence: TGTGCCAGCAGTGGAAGGGACAGGGGGCTGGATGGCTACACCTTC. Translating it yields CASSGRDRGLDGYTF.

V usage is TRBV6-1 and J usage is TRBJ1-2; 7 nucleotides agree with TRBD1. The CDR3 sequence is 14 residues long. CDR1 and CDR2 from the germline V gene are MNHNS and SASEGT. V dropped 6 bases and J dropped 8; count of bases not matched to a gene: 12. The CDR3 region has the DNA TGTGCCAGCAGGGTAGGGGGCAGGAGGGTCGGCTACACCTTC. Translated, it gives CASRVGGRRVGYTF.

A remark on this clone: Distinct nucleotide sequences in the sample also encode this CDR3. The V gene is TRBV30, the J gene TRBJ1-1; possibly TRBD1 for D (6 bases). The V gene's germline CDR1 is GTSNPN and CDR2 SVGIG (reference sequence). The CDR3 extends over 13 amino acids. V lost 2 bases to trimming and J lost 1 base, with 8 bases between them. The CDR3: CAWSPTGNTEAFF. The CDR3 DNA reads as TGTGCCTGGAGTCCGACAGGGAACACTGAAGCTTTCTTT. Full variable domain (rest looked up from reference TRBV30 and TRBJ1-1): SQTIHQWPATLVQPVGSPLSLECTVEGTSNPNLYWYRQAAGRGLQLLFYSVGIGQISSEVPQNLSASRPQDRQFILSSKKLLLSDSGFYLCAWSPTGNTEAFFGQGTRLTVV.

Concerning this clone: The same CDR3 is also encoded by other DNA sequences in this sample. The rearrangement uses TRBV18 and TRBJ2-7, with TRBD1 matching 9 bases. The CDR3 length is 14 residues. With V trimmed by 2 bases and J by 1 base, 0 bases remained unmatched. Germline V gives CDR1 KGHSH, CDR2 LQKENI. The CDR3 region is CASSPGTGSYEQYF. Here the CDR3 DNA reads TGTGCCAGCTCACCAGGGACAGGGTCCTACGAGCAGTACTTC.

The rearrangement joins TRBV11-2 to TRBJ2-3; D not resolved. CDR1 SGHAT and CDR2 FQNNGV come from the germline V gene. V gave up 5 bases and J gave up 4 bases, with 10 bases separating them. The CDR3 loop spans 13 amino acids. For the CDR3, the DNA is TGTGCCAGCAGCCCGGGCCTTTCAGATACGCAGTATTTT. Translation: CASSPGLSDTQYF. The full variable domain, in which reference TRBV11-2 and TRBJ2-3 provide the parts outside the CDR3, is EAGVAQSPRYKIIEKRQSVAFWCNPISGHATLYWYQQILGQGPKLLIQFQNNGVVDDSQLPKDRFSAERLKGVDSTLKIQPAKLEDSAVYLCASSPGLSDTQYFGPGTRLTVL.

The chain has TRBV7-9 and TRBJ2-1; the D is unclear. From germline, CDR1 is SEHNR and CDR2 FQNEAQ (reference sequence). CDR3 length equals 15 residues. Trimming removed 1 base from V and 9 bases from J, with 16 bases in between. The CDR3 loop is CASSLVIRRRGEQFF. The CDR3 DNA sequence: TGTGCCAGCAGCTTAGTGATACGTCGGCGTGGTGAGCAGTTCTTC.

The chain uses TRBV6-1 and TRBJ2-5; D may correspond to TRBD1 or TRBD2 (5 bases each). The V and J ends lost 6 bases and 5 bases respectively, with 19 bases between them. The CDR3 is 15 residues long. Germline values: CDR1 MNHNS, CDR2 SASEGT. The CDR3 loop reads CASSPGPGRGETQYF. CDR3 bases: TGTGCCAGCAGCCCCGGGCCGGGGCGCGGGGAGACCCAGTACTTC.

The DNA for the CDR3 is TGTGCCAGCAGCTATGGGAAGGACAGGGGCTACGAGCAGTACTTC. As protein: CASSYGKDRGYEQYF. The V and J genes are TRBV7-8 and TRBJ2-7; 9 positions agree with TRBD1. With V trimmed by 4 bases and J by 3 bases, 7 bases remained unmatched. The CDR3 contains 15 residues. Per germline, CDR1 SGHVS and CDR2 FQNEAQ.

A few counts support this clone. V usage is TRBV28 and J usage is TRBJ1-2; a weak D match, TRBD1 (5 bases). CDR3 length: 9 residues. The germline gives CDR1 MDHEN, CDR2 SYDVKM. The CDR3 DNA is TGTAAACGGGGACGGGGCTACACCTTC. Translated: CKRGRGYTF.

The V call is TRBV29-1, the J call TRBJ1-2, with D unresolved. Trimming removed 0 bases from V and 4 bases from J, with 12 bases in between. The CDR3 runs 14 residues. The germline V gene encodes CDR1 SQVTM and CDR2 ANQGSEA. The CDR3 DNA sequence: TGCAGCGTTGAAGAACGGAGGTTATTCTATGGCTACACCTTC. Its translation is CSVEERRLFYGYTF.

This chain links TRBV10-3 with TRBJ2-3; unclear D gene. The CDR3 has 12 residues. The germline gives CDR1 ENHRY, CDR2 SYGVKD. V gave up 4 bases and J gave up 3 bases, with 5 bases separating them. CDR3 nucleotide sequence: TGTGCCATCAGTGGACATACAGATACGCAGTATTTT. Encoded protein: CAISGHTDTQYF.

The chain couples TRBV9 to TRBJ1-3, with 7 bases that match TRBD1. After removal of 4 bases from V and 3 bases from J, the junction contained 4 bases not matched to a gene. Germline V gene sequence: CDR1 SGDLS, CDR2 YYNGEE. CDR3 length: 14 residues. In DNA form, the CDR3 reads TGTGCCAGCAGCCGAAACAGGGGTGGAAACACCATATATTTT. It encodes CASSRNRGGNTIYF.

V usage is TRBV6-5 and J usage is TRBJ1-2; TRBD1 matches at 7 bases. This CDR3 comprises 13 residues. Losses at the gene ends were 4 bases for V and 8 bases for J; bases not matched to a gene: 7. Germline V gives CDR1 MNHEY, CDR2 SVGAGI. The DNA for the CDR3 is TGTGCCAGCAGTTTGGACAGGTTGGAGGGCTACACCTTC. It is translated as CASSLDRLEGYTF.

The J gene is TRBJ1-2, the V gene TRBV10-3; D is uncertain. The CDR3 covers 14 residues. CDR1 ENHRY and CDR2 SYGVKD come from the germline V gene. The V gene lost 3 bases and the J gene lost 0 bases, with 8 bases spanning the gap. CDR3 loop: CAISDISPNYGYTF. The CDR3 coding sequence is TGTGCCATCAGTGATATATCTCCTAACTATGGCTACACCTTC.

V is TRBV11-2 and J is TRBJ1-6; D is ambiguous. V was shortened by 3 bases and J by 10 bases, with 7 bases between the two germline ends. The length of the CDR3 is 12 residues. Germline V gene sequence: CDR1 SGHAT, CDR2 FQNNGV. The CDR3 sequence: CASSLRSSPLHF. The CDR3 nucleotides are TGTGCCAGCAGCTTGAGGTCCTCACCCCTCCACTTT.

This chain connects TRBV5-1 to TRBJ2-5, with 7 bases fitting TRBD2. The germline CDR1 and CDR2 sequences are SGHRS and YFSETQ. Trimming removed 7 bases from V and 4 bases from J; junction bases left unmatched: 10. The CDR3 totals 14 residues. The CDR3 loop is CASSRWGGRETQYF. The CDR3 coding sequence is TGCGCCAGCTCACGCTGGGGAGGGAGAGAGACCCAGTACTTC.

This chain joins TRBV19 and TRBJ1-1, with 8 bases matching TRBD1. This CDR3 comprises 15 residues. The trim removed 8 bases at V and 4 bases at J, leaving 12 bases unmatched. Germline loops: CDR1 LNHDA, CDR2 SQIVND (reference sequence). The CDR3 sequence is CASWVPGQDFTEAFF. In nucleotides, the CDR3 is TGTGCCAGTTGGGTCCCGGGACAGGATTTCACTGAAGCTTTCTTT.

The V and J genes are TRBV5-1 and TRBJ2-2; D remains ambiguous. The V and J ends lost 3 bases and 2 bases respectively, with 8 bases between them. CDR3 size: 14 residues. CDR1 is SGHRS and CDR2 is YFSETQ in the germline V gene. The CDR3: CASSSLGNTGELFF. The CDR3 DNA is TGCGCCAGCAGCTCTTTGGGCAACACCGGGGAGCTGTTTTTT.

The V gene is TRBV28, the J gene TRBJ1-2; D remains ambiguous. CDR1 and CDR2 from the germline V gene are MDHEN and SYDVKM. CDR3 length: 12 amino acids. V was clipped by 7 bases and J by 8 bases, with 14 bases between them. In DNA, the CDR3 is TGTGCCAGCACCCCCGGGGTTGGGGGCTACACCTTC. Encoded protein: CASTPGVGGYTF.